This is a list of T cell receptor beta chains from one sample in a study of blood T cells in healthy people across ages. MiXCR, applied by TCRdb to the 5' RACE reads, yields one record per CDR3 protein. This table has about 800,000 distinct CDR3 sequences, about 25% appearing once. A further study also used this sample, focusing on T cells of mothers and their children.

Material for sequencing was blood. The receptors derive from a boy between 10 and 17 years old in good health. The CDR3 runs from the conserved cysteine through the conserved F or W. The order of the fields is V gene, J gene, D gene, clone size, CDR3 protein, CDR3 DNA. D genes are given only for firm matches. Clone size, where shown, is once, few, many, or a class for clones that have expanded.

TRBV6-6	TRBJ2-1	.	.	CASRRASSYNEQFF	TGTGCCAGCAGGCGGGCTAGCTCCTACAATGAGCAGTTCTTC
TRBV7-2	TRBJ2-3	.	.	CASSFAGQGDTQYF	TGTGCCAGCAGCTTTGCGGGGCAGGGAGATACGCAGTATTTT
TRBV18	TRBJ2-7	TRBD2	.	CASQGLAGTYEQYF	TGTGCCAGCCAAGGACTAGCGGGAACCTACGAGCAGTACTTC
TRBV10-3	TRBJ2-5	.	.	CAISPSQETQYF	TGTGCCATCAGTCCTTCGCAAGAGACCCAGTACTTC
TRBV27	TRBJ2-5	.	.	CASTWGPTGEQYF	TGTGCCAGCACTTGGGGACCGACAGGAGAGCAGTACTTC
TRBV7-2	TRBJ1-2	TRBD1	few	CASSLYDRAAF	TGTGCCAGCAGCTTATATGACAGGGCTGCCTTC
TRBV20-1	TRBJ2-5	.	.	CSAREGLAVQETQYF	TGCAGTGCTAGAGAGGGACTCGCCGTACAAGAGACCCAGTACTTC
TRBV7-2	TRBJ2-3	.	few	CASSSQRYLGADTQYF	TGTGCCAGCAGCTCTCAGCGGTATTTAGGGGCAGATACGCAGTATTTT
TRBV7-2	TRBJ2-3	TRBD2	few	CASSPASGVILDTQYF	TGTGCCAGCAGCCCAGCTAGCGGGGTTATTCTAGATACGCAGTATTTT
TRBV28	TRBJ2-1	.	.	CASSRGHNLDEQFF	TGTGCCAGCAGTCGCGGACACAATCTCGATGAGCAGTTCTTC
TRBV12-3/TRBV12-4	TRBJ2-3	.	.	CASSLGPPDTQYF	TGTGCCAGCAGTTTAGGCCCGCCAGATACGCAGTATTTT
TRBV12-3/TRBV12-4	TRBJ1-1	.	.	CASSFGAMNTEAFF	TGTGCCAGCAGTTTTGGGGCAATGAACACTGAAGCTTTCTTT
TRBV20-1	TRBJ2-3	.	many	CSATSRDTDTQYF	TGCAGTGCTACCTCTAGAGACACAGATACGCAGTATTTT
TRBV7-9	TRBJ2-7	.	few	CAGDEQYF	TGCGCGGGCGACGAGCAGTACTTC
TRBV20-1	TRBJ2-1	.	few	CSASQQGSEQFF	TGCAGTGCTAGCCAACAGGGCAGTGAGCAGTTCTTC
TRBV5-6	TRBJ1-1	TRBD1	.	CASSYAGGTVAFF	TGTGCCAGCAGCTACGCAGGGGGCACTGTAGCTTTCTTT
TRBV11-2	TRBJ2-1	TRBD2	.	CASSFSGTSGRANEQFF	TGTGCCAGCAGCTTCTCCGGGACTAGCGGGAGGGCCAATGAGCAGTTCTTC
TRBV19	TRBJ1-1	.	.	CASSEQGWVTEAFF	TGTGCCAGTAGCGAACAGGGTTGGGTCACTGAAGCTTTCTTT
TRBV9	TRBJ1-3	.	.	CASSASIDSGNTIYF	TGTGCCAGCAGCGCCTCGATCGACTCTGGAAACACCATATATTTT
TRBV12-3/TRBV12-4	TRBJ2-5	.	many	CASSLVFLQETQYF	TGTGCCAGCAGTTTAGTATTCCTACAAGAGACCCAGTACTTC
TRBV7-2	TRBJ2-2	.	few	CASSLTSTAGELFF	TGTGCCAGCAGCTTGACGAGTACAGCCGGGGAGCTGTTTTTT
TRBV5-1	TRBJ2-7	TRBD2	.	CASSLLAGYEQYF	TGCGCCAGCAGCTTACTAGCGGGCTACGAGCAGTACTTC
TRBV13	TRBJ2-7	TRBD2	few	CASSLGTSGRARSYEQYF	TGTGCCAGCAGCTTAGGGACTAGCGGGAGGGCCCGGAGTTACGAGCAGTACTTC
TRBV6-5	TRBJ2-5	.	.	CATNLAPDSYERYF	TGTGCCACCAACCTAGCGCCCGACTCCTACGAGCGGTACTTC
TRBV28	TRBJ1-5	.	few	CASSFLTSQPQHF	TGTGCCAGCAGTTTTTTAACGTCCCAGCCCCAGCATTTT
TRBV12-3/TRBV12-4	TRBJ1-2	.	few	CASSFGRDYGYTF	TGTGCCAGCAGTTTTGGACGGGACTATGGCTACACCTTC
TRBV4-3	TRBJ2-7	.	few	CASSQGGWTVGEQYF	TGCGCCAGCAGCCAAGGTGGGTGGACAGTCGGCGAGCAGTACTTC
TRBV9	TRBJ2-4	.	.	CASSVAEGARDIQYF	TGTGCCAGCAGCGTAGCGGAGGGAGCGAGGGACATTCAGTACTTC
TRBV27	TRBJ2-7	.	.	CASSLGARAYEQYF	TGTGCCAGCAGTTTAGGGGCAAGGGCCTACGAGCAATACTTC
TRBV27	TRBJ2-7	.	.	CASSSYESPTLSEQYF	TGTGCCAGCAGTTCGTACGAAAGCCCAACCCTTAGCGAGCAGTACTTC
TRBV7-2	TRBJ1-4	.	many	CASSLTSGDGEKLFF	TGTGCCAGCAGCTTAACTTCGGGGGATGGTGAAAAACTGTTTTTT
TRBV29-1	TRBJ2-5	.	.	CSVWGRGLGTQYF	TGCAGCGTTTGGGGACGAGGGCTAGGGACCCAGTACTTC
TRBV7-8	TRBJ2-4	TRBD1	.	CASSLGTGSTKNIQYF	TGTGCCAGCAGCTTAGGGACAGGGTCTACCAAAAACATTCAGTACTTC
TRBV6-5	TRBJ1-4	.	.	CASSYSVTDINEKLFF	TGTGCCAGCAGTTACTCGGTGACAGACATTAATGAAAAACTGTTTTTT
TRBV27	TRBJ2-7	.	.	CASSLSEGLAEYF	TGTGCCAGCAGTTTATCGGAGGGACTTGCGGAGTACTTC
TRBV7-2	TRBJ2-5	.	.	CASSIAPPSLRGDWETQYF	TGTGCCAGCAGCATAGCCCCCCCCTCTTTGCGTGGTGATTGGGAGACCCAGTACTTC
TRBV6-2/TRBV6-3	TRBJ2-1	.	.	CASSFSRPRNEQFF	TGTGCCAGCAGTTTCTCACGTCCTCGCAATGAGCAGTTCTTC
TRBV7-9	TRBJ2-5	TRBD2	.	CASSQAAGDPSQETQYF	TGTGCCAGCAGCCAAGCCGCGGGAGACCCCTCTCAGGAGACCCAGTACTTC
TRBV6-2/TRBV6-3	TRBJ2-3	.	few	CASTPVWGVTDTQYF	TGTGCCAGCACTCCGGTGTGGGGGGTCACAGATACGCAGTATTTT
TRBV5-1	TRBJ2-6	TRBD1	.	CASSGGQGTNVLTF	TGCGCCAGCAGCGGGGGACAGGGGACCAACGTCCTGACTTTC
TRBV9	TRBJ2-5	.	few	CASSPRPSSETQYF	TGTGCCAGCAGCCCCCGCCCATCTAGCGAGACCCAGTACTTC